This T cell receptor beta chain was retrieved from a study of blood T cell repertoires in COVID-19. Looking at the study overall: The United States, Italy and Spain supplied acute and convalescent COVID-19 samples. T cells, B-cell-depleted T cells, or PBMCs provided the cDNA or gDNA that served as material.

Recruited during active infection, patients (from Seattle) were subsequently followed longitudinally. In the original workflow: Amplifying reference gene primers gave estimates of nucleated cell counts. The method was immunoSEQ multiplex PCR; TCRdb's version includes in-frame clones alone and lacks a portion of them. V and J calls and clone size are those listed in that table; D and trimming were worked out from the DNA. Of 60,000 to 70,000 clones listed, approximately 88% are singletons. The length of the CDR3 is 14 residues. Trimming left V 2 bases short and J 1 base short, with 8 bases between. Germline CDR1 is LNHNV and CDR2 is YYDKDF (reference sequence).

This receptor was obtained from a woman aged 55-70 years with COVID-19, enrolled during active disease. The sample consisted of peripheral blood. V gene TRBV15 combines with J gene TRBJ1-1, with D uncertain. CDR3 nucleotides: TGTGCCACCAGCAGACTAGACTGGAACACTGAAGCTTTCTTT. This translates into CATSRLDWNTEAFF.